The source of this T cell receptor beta chain is a study of blood T cell repertoires in COVID-19. On the study more broadly: Samples came from the United States, Italy and Spain, spanning acute and convalescent COVID-19.

Clones were sequenced by immunoSEQ multiplex PCR, and TCRdb holds only the in-frame ones, with some missing. The repertoire holds about 31,000 clones, with 85% to 90% as singletons. The TCR comes from a man at least 80 years old with acute or convalescent COVID-19. Sequenced input: peripheral blood.

The CDR3 protein is CASSVNMNTEAFF. The DNA for the CDR3 is TGTGCCAGCAGTGTCAACATGAACACTGAAGCTTTCTTT. V is TRBV27 and J is TRBJ1-1; D ambiguous. The V and J ends lost 5 bases and 0 bases respectively, with 7 bases between them. Germline V gene data show CDR1 as MNHEY and CDR2 as SMNVEV (reference sequence). The CDR3 is 13 residues long.